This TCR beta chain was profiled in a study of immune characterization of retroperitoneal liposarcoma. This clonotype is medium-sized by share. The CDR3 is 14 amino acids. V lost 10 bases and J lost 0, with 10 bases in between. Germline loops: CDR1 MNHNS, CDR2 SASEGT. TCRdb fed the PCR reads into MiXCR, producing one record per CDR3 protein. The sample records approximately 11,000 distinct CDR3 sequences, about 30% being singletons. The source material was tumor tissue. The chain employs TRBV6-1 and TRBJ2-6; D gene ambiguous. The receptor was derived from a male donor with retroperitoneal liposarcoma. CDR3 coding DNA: TGTGCCACCCCCTATGCCTCTGGGGCCAACGTCCTGACTTTC. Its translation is CATPYASGANVLTF.